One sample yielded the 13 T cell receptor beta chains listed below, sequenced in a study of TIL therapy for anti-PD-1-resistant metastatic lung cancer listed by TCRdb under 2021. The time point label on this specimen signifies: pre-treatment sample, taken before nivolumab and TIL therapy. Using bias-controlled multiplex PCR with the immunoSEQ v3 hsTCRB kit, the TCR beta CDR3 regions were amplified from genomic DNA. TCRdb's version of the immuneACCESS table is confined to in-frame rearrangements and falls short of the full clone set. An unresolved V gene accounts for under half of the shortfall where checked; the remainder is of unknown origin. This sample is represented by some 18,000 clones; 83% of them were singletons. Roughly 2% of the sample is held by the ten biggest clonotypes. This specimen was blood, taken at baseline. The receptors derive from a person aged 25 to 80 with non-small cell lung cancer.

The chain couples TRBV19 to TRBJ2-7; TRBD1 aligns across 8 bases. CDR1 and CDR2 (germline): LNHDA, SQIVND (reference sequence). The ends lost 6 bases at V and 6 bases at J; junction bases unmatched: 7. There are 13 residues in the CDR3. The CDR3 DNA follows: TGTGCCAGTAGCGACAGGGGAAGAAGCGAGCAGTACTTC. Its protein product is CASSDRGRSEQYF. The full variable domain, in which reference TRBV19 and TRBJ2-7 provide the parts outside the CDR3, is DGGITQSPKYLFRKEGQNVTLSCEQNLNHDAMYWYRQDPGQGLRLIYYSQIVNDFQKGDIAEGYSVSREKKESFPLTVTSAQKNPTAFYLCASSDRGRSEQYFGPGTRLTVT.

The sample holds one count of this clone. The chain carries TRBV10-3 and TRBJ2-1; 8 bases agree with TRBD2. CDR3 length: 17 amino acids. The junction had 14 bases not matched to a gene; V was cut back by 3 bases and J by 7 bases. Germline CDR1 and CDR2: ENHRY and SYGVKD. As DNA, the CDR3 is TGTGCCATCAGTGATAGAGGACTAGCCTTAAGGGGGAATGAGCAGTTCTTC. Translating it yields CAISDRGLALRGNEQFF.

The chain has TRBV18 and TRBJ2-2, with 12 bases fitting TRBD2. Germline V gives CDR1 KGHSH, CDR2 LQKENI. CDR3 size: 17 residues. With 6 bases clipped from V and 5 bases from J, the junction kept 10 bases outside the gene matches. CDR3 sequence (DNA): TGTGCCAGCTCTGCGACTAGCGGGAGATCGGAGACCGGGGAGCTGTTTTTT. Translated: CASSATSGRSETGELFF.

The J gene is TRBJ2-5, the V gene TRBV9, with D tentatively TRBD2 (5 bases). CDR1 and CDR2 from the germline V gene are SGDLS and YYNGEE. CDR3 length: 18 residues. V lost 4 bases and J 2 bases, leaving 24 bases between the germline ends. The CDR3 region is CASSFGPGSTSTQETQYF. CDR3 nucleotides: TGTGCCAGCAGCTTTGGACCGGGATCTACGAGCACACAAGAGACCCAGTACTTC.

Here the CDR3 reads CASSVASGGSDTQYF. The CDR3 nucleotides read TGCGCCAGCAGCGTGGCCAGCGGGGGGTCGGATACGCAGTATTTT. V and J are TRBV5-1 and TRBJ2-3; 9 positions agree with TRBD2. The CDR3 runs to 15 residues. With V trimmed by 4 bases and J by 6 bases, 9 bases remained unmatched. CDR1 and CDR2 from the germline V gene are SGHRS and YFSETQ.

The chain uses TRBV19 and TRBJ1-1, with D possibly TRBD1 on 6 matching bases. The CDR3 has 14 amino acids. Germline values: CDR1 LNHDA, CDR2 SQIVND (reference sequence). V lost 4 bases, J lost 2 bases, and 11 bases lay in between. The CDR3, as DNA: TGTGCCAGTAGTAGGGGGCCAAGAAACACTGAAGCTTTCTTT. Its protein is CASSRGPRNTEAFF.

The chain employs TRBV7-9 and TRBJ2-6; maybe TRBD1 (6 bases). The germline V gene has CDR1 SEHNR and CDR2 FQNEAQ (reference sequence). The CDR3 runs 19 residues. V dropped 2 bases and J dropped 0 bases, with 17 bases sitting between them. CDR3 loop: CASSLIVGGSLSGANVLTF. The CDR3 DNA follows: TGTGCCAGCAGCTTAATTGTTGGGGGCTCCCTCTCTGGGGCCAACGTCCTGACTTTC.

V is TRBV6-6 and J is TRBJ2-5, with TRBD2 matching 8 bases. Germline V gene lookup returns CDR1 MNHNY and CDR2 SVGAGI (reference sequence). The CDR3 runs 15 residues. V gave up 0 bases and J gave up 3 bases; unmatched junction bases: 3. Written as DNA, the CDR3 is TGTGCCAGCAGTTACTCCAGCGGGAGAGAAGAGACCCAGTACTTC. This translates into CASSYSSGREETQYF.

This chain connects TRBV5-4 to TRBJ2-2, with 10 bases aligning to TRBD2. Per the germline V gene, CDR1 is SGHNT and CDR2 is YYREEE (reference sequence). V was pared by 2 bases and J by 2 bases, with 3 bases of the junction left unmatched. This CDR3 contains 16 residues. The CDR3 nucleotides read TGTGCCAGCAGCTTACCTAGCGGGAGAAACACCGGGGAGCTGTTTTTT. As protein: CASSLPSGRNTGELFF.

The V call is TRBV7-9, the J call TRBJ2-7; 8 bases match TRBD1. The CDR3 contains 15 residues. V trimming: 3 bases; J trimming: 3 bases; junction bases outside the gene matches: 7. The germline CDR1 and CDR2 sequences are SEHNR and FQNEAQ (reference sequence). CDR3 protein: CASSFWTGTNYEQYF. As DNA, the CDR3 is TGTGCCAGCAGCTTCTGGACAGGGACGAACTACGAGCAGTACTTC.

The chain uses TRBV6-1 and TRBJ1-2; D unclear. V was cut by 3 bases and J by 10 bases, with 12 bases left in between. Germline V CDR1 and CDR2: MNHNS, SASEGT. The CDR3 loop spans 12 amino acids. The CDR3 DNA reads TGTGCCAGCAGTGATTGGGGAGACTTCTACACCTTC. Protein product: CASSDWGDFYTF.

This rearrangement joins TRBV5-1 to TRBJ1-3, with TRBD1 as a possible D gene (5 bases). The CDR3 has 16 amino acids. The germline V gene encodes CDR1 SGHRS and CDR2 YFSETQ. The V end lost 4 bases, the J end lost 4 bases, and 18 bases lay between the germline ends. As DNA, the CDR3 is TGCGCCAGCAGCGCAGACCTTCTAGGGGCCGGAAACACCATATATTTT. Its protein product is CASSADLLGAGNTIYF.

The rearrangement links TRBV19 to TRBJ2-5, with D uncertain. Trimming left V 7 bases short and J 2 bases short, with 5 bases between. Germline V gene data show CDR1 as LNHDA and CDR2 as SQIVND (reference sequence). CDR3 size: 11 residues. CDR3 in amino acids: CASKVQETQYF. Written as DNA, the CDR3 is TGTGCCAGTAAAGTTCAAGAGACCCAGTACTTC.